This T cell receptor (beta chain) derives from a study of shared T cell receptors in the human thymus. Profiling relied on immunoSEQ multiplex PCR, and the TCRdb table lists in-frame clones only, not all of them. Counted here are about 380,000 clones, approximately 95% occurring once; the ten biggest clones make up approximately 0.02%. Source material: thymocytes. The TCR was taken from a human donor.

The CDR3 spells CSVAPPKGGSSYNEQFF. CDR3 nucleotides: TGCAGCGTTGCTCCTCCTAAAGGAGGCAGCTCCTACAATGAGCAGTTCTTC. The chain couples TRBV29-1 to TRBJ2-1; weak D call: TRBD2 (5 bases). The CDR3 sequence is 17 residues long. Germline CDR1 reads SQVTM; CDR2 reads ANQGSEA. Trimming shortened V by 4 bases and J by 0 bases, and 19 bases separated the two germline ends.